This T cell receptor beta chain came from a study of shared clonotypes between healthy human individuals (dated by TCRdb to 2020 to 2021). With respect to the entire study: The cohort included three men and a couple of women between 18 and 49 years of age. For each donor, three plates each were used for CD4 naive and CD4 memory, two plates were used for CD8 naive, and one plate was used for CD8 memory. The study deeply sequenced blood TCR repertoires of five healthy adults to estimate repertoire size and the extent of clonotype sharing between individuals. To increase sequencing depth and limit assay-specific biases, TCR repertoire library preparation and sequencing were carried out by different laboratories using diverse techniques. Leukapheresis yielded between about 0.8 and 8.9 billion PBMCs per donor.

Turning to this clone: The antigen it recognizes is unknown. Base qualities are not provided; no much larger clone lies one nucleotide away.

Using the deep immunoSEQ assay, TCR CDR3 regions were amplified from genomic DNA by multiplex PCR. Extracted genomic DNA from each cell subset was spread evenly across all wells of several immunoSEQ 96-well plates, with each plate serving as a replicate. For sorted subsets, each replicate PCR was loaded with approximately 0.2 ug genomic DNA, equivalent to some 31,000 T cell genomes. The purified libraries were quantified using a Qubit 3.0 fluorometer, sized with a Bioanalyzer 2100, and then quantified again using the KAPA Library Quantification kit. A separate single-read 150-cycle Illumina NextSeq 550 flow cell was used to sequence each immunoSEQ 96-well plate. The paper's data handling went like this. Because only junctional sequences without quality scores were contained in the immunoSEQ output, filtering matching that applied to full-length reads could not be performed. Sequences were annotated with PyIR, a Python wrapper for IgBLAST v1.9, and V/J genes and CDR3 were assigned using IMGT germline references. Any read was removed if the V/J assignment was weak (E-value above 1e-6), the CDR3 was missing, or the read contained stop codons, out-of-frame junctions, or ambiguous translated residues. A V3J clonotype was defined by an identical inferred V gene, J gene, and CDR3 amino acid sequence. Percentage overlap between repertoires was calculated by dividing the number of shared unique clonotypes by the size of the smaller repertoire. Three approaches were used to assess repertoire richness: RTK rarefaction, the Chao1 estimator, and Recon v2.1 estimates of unobserved clonotypes. OLGA was used to compute generation probabilities for all TCRbeta clonotypes that the gDNA method yielded from a handful of donors. TCRdb retrieved this table from immuneACCESS and kept in-frame rearrangements only. Not all clones are present; in checked studies, unresolved V genes account for under half, and no reason is known for the remainder. That table supplies the V and J calls and clone size; D and trimming were determined from the DNA. The table for this sample lists under 2.5 million clones; roughly 90% of them were counted only once. 0.37% of the sample is held by the ten biggest clonotypes.

Including the terminal cysteine and phenylalanine, the CDR3 comprises 16 residues. Of the read, only the CDR3 DNA is kept; its 48 bases are in frame from base 1. V is pruned by 4 bases and J by 5 bases, leaving 13 bases of the junction without a gene match. Taken from the germline V gene (reference sequence), the CDR1 and CDR2 loops are LNHNV and YYDKDF. Healthy HIV-negative adults with no recently reported acute infections or vaccinations were included as donors. Only Caucasian adults living in Nashville, Tennessee, USA were represented among the donors. CD4+ T cells were enriched through magnetic negative selection, after which naive cells were positively selected on CD45RA and the remaining negative fraction served as the memory subset. Blood was obtained by leukapheresis, after which PBMCs were separated by Ficoll-Histopaque density gradient centrifugation and cryopreserved in liquid nitrogen vapor phase. Analytical flow cytometry was used to check the purity and quantity of each magnetically sorted T cell population. Genomic DNA was isolated from every sorted fraction and measured by UV absorbance on a Nanodrop 2000c.

The paper as a whole reports these results and caveats: About 5% of naive CD4, roughly 3.6% of naive CD8, roughly 2.5% of memory CD4, and roughly 0.4% of memory CD8 clonotypes were shared across a handful of donors. Only blood was sampled, and tissue TCR repertoires likely differ from those in blood. Rarefaction of sorted-subset datasets indicated incomplete sequencing despite the large sequencing depth. Because the study included a small number of donors, the genetic and exposure-history diversity represented was limited. Naive subsets generally had larger estimated clonotype richness than memory subsets. Pairwise subsampling led to the expectation that sequencing depth would affect the degree of clonotype sharing among donors. Compared with non-shared clonotypes, the clonotypes found in all four sorted-subset donors had higher generation probabilities.

The rearrangement combines TRBV15 with TRBJ2-5; TRBD1 fits 7 bases in the junction. What was sequenced was naive CD4+ T cells from PBMCs. The cell subset or site label, read with the paper, signifies: CD45RA+ positively selected. The source is a man younger than 30 in good health. Some clones in this sample may be carry-over from other donors' samples. The CDR3 region: CATSIGDSSLGETQYF. The base sequence is TGTGCCACCAGCATAGGGGACAGTTCCCTGGGGGAGACCCAGTACTTC.